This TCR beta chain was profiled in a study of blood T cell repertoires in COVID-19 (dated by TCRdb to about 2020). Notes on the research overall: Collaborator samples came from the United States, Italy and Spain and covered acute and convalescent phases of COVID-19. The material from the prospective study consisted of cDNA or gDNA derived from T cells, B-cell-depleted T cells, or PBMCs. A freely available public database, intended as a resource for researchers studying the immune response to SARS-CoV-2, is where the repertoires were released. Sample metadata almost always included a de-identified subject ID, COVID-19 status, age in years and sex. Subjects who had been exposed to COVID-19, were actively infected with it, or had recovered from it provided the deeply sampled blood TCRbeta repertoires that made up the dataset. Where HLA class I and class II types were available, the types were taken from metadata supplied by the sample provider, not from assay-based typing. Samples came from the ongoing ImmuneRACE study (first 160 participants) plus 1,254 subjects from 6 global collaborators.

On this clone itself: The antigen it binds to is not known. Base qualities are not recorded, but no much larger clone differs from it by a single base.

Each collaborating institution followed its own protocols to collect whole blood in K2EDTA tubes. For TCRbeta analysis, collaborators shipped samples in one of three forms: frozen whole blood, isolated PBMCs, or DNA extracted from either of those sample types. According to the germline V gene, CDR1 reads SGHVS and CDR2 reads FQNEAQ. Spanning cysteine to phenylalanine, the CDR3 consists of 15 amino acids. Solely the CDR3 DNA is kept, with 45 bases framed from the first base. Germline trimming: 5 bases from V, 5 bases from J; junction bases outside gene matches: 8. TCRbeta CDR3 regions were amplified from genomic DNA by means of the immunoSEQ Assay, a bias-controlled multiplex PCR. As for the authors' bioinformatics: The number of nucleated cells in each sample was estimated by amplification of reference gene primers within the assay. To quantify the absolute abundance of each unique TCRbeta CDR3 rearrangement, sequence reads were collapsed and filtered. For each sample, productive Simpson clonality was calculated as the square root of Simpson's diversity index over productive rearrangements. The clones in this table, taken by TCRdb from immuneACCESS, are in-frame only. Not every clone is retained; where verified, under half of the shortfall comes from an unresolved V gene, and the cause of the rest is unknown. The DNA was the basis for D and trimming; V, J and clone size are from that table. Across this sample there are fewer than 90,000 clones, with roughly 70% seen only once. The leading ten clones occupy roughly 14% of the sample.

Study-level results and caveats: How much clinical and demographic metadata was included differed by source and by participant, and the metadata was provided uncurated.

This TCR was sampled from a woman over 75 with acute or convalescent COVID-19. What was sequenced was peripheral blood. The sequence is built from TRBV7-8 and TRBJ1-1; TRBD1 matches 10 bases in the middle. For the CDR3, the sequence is CASSQPDRGLTEAFF. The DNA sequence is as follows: TGTGCCAGCAGCCAACCAGACAGGGGGCTTACTGAAGCTTTCTTT. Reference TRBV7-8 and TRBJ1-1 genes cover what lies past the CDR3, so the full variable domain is GAGVSQSPRYKVAKRGQDVALRCDPISGHVSLFWYQQALGQGPEFLTYFQNEAQLDKSGLPSDRFFAERPEGSVSTLKIQRTQQEDSAVYLCASSQPDRGLTEAFFGQGTRLTVV.